This entry features one TCR beta chain sequence. Its antigen is still unknown. Per-nucleotide qualities are absent, and no much larger clonotype sits a single base away. V is cut by 2 bases and J by 6 bases, and the space between the germline ends is 10 bases. Counted from cysteine to phenylalanine, this CDR3 has 13 amino acids. Only CDR3 DNA remains: 39 bases, in frame from the first base. The germline V gene specifies SGHAT as CDR1 and FQNNGV as CDR2. This sample was included in a study of CD8 T cells in Susac syndrome (dated by TCRdb to the late 2010s). About the investigation overall: The study used repertoire sequencing to test whether antigen drove CD8+ T cell activation and differentiation in Susac syndrome. Paper-wide results and their limitations: The study acknowledged that relatively few individuals were included in the TCR sequencing and HLA analysis.

RNA was extracted using the RNeasy kit, and about 0.45 to 1 microgram was reverse transcribed with random hexamers. The immunoSEQ multiplex PCR assay, covering 54 Vbeta and 13 Jbeta segments, was used to amplify TCR beta CDR3 regions. PCR amplification bias was corrected using a synthetic template baseline for primer optimization and computational correction. The study's processing was this. Reads were annotated to V, D and J genes per IMGT and analyzed with immunoSEQ Analyzer, keeping only productive sequences. Clonality was computed as one minus Shannon entropy normalized by log2 of the number of productive unique sequences. For each patient and control, public and private clones were evaluated within the 100 most prevalent clones. Clones were defined as Susac-specific if absent from the healthy and MS cohorts, from some 1,000 published viral clones and from other ImmuneACCESS disease sequences. Through fastp at Q25 and MiXCR, TCRdb rebuilt clones from the public reads, retaining in-frame beta chains. Rows matching on CDR3 protein sequence are summarized as one entry with the most common DNA and genes. TCRdb, not the authors, supplied the V and J calls. In all, the sample holds about 200,000 distinct CDR3 sequences, and approximately 95% of those were seen once. About 0.095% of the sample goes to the ten largest clones.

High-throughput TCR beta sequencing profiled peripheral blood CD8+ and CD4+ T cells from healthy donors, Susac syndrome patients and multiple sclerosis patients. The healthy donors served as controls matched for age and sex. CD8+ TEMRA cells were enriched by FACS, while bulk CD8+ and CD4+ T cells were purified by magnetic negative isolation. Blood was drawn into EDTA tubes, processed within 24 hours, and PBMCs were isolated by density gradient centrifugation. PBMCs intended for TCR sequencing were cryopreserved in liquid nitrogen and thawed later in a water bath at 37 degrees C. A purity of at least 90% was achieved for sorted or isolated CD4+, CD8+ and CD8+ TEMRA cells.

Sequenced material: CD4+ T cells from PBMCs. This sequence uses TRBV11-2 and TRBJ1-2; too little of a D gene remains to name it. The sequence came from a human donor in good health. DNA sequence: TGTGCCAGCAGCTTACAACAGAGGGATGGCTACACCTTC. Translated, it gives CASSLQQRDGYTF. Extended through the reference TRBV11-2 and TRBJ1-2 proteins, this CDR3 yields the full variable domain: EAGVAQSPRYKIIEKRQSVAFWCNPISGHATLYWYQQILGQGPKLLIQFQNNGVVDDSQLPKDRFSAERLKGVDSTLKIQPAKLEDSAVYLCASSLQQRDGYTFGSGTRLTVV.